This T cell receptor beta chain was recovered during a study of shared clonotypes between healthy human individuals. Trimming at V came to 10 bases and at J to 4 bases, leaving 20 bases not matched to a gene. Per germline, CDR1 LNHDA and CDR2 SQIVND (reference sequence). CDR3 length: 17 amino acids. Only one count was recorded for this clone. Per the authors' pipeline: Filtering differed, since immunoSEQ gave only junction sequences and no quality scores. TCRdb's copy holds only in-frame clones and misses some; the assay was immunoSEQ multiplex PCR. The D gene and trimming were derived from the DNA, and the V and J assignments and clone size from that table. The sample lists about 300,000 clones, approximately 79% occurring once.

V usage is TRBV19 and J usage is TRBJ2-7; 9 bases match TRBD1. Sequences were obtained from memory CD4+ T cells sorted from blood. The subset here: CD45RA-negative fraction. The source is a man aged 25 to 40 in good health. Here the CDR3 reads CATGRGLLGQGVYEQYF. The DNA for the CDR3 is TGTGCCACAGGCCGGGGGCTATTGGGACAGGGAGTGTACGAGCAGTACTTC. The whole variable domain, remainder taken from reference TRBV19 and TRBJ2-7, is DGGITQSPKYLFRKEGQNVTLSCEQNLNHDAMYWYRQDPGQGLRLIYYSQIVNDFQKGDIAEGYSVSREKKESFPLTVTSAQKNPTAFYLCATGRGLLGQGVYEQYFGPGTRLTVT.